This T cell receptor (beta chain) was recorded in a study of tumor-infiltrating lymphocytes in primary liver carcinoma. General study points: Tumor-adjacent and tumor-blood pairs showed less overlap than tumor region pairs.

The CDR3 is 15 residues long. Germline assignment: CDR1 SGHRS and CDR2 YFSETQ. About this clonotype: What it recognizes is unknown. The junction departs from the called germline gene at one end, perhaps through a read error.

Using a constant-region primer together with ProtoScript II reverse transcriptase, TCR beta cDNA was made from roughly 520 ng of total RNA. Three nested multiplex PCR rounds, a slightly modified ARM-PCR method, built the TCR beta libraries. The first two PCR rounds, around 11 cycles each, used TRBV1-TRBV30 forward primers and a C-beta reverse primer. TCRdb ran MiXCR on the multiplex PCR reads and lists one entry per CDR3 protein. The sample has 37,000 or so distinct CDR3 sequences; 75% are singletons. Unsorted bulk tissue of roughly 18-32 mg yielded co-extracted RNA and DNA. This clonotype originated in a middle-aged man with primary liver carcinoma and hepatitis B virus infection. Sequenced material: tumor-adjacent normal liver tissue. The chain links TRBV5-1 to TRBJ1-6, with 8 nucleotides matching TRBD1. As DNA, the CDR3 is TGCGCCAGCAGCCAGACAGGGGACGAGTGGTCACACCTCCACTTT. The encoded protein is CASSQTGDEWSHLHF.